One and the same sample provided the 18 T cell receptor beta chains below, sequenced in a study of blood T cell repertoires in COVID-19 (dated by TCRdb to the early 2020s). The library relied on the immunoSEQ multiplex PCR assay. The clones in this table, taken by TCRdb from immuneACCESS, are in-frame only. Not every clone is retained; where verified, under half of the shortfall comes from an unresolved V gene, and the cause of the rest is unknown. The sample includes roughly 400,000 clones, with approximately 86% observed a single time. Clones ranked in the top ten supply roughly 2% of the sample. Sequenced: PBMCs or T cells enriched from blood (not recorded which). These receptors were obtained from a woman between 35 and 50 years old with acute COVID-19.

The CDR3 loop reads CASSVSLAGTSKTTDTQYF. The DNA of the CDR3 is TGTGCCAGCAGCGTGTCCCTGGCCGGGACTAGCAAAACAACAGATACGCAGTATTTT. The chain carries TRBV9 and TRBJ2-3, with 9 nucleotides matching TRBD2. Germline V gives CDR1 SGDLS, CDR2 YYNGEE. The CDR3 length is 19 residues. With V trimmed by 2 bases and J by 3 bases, 16 bases remained unmatched.

This clone was observed once. J is TRBJ2-1 and V is TRBV11-2; 7 nucleotides align to TRBD1. With V trimmed by 10 bases and J by 2 bases, 5 bases remained unmatched. There are 13 residues in the CDR3. Germline V gives CDR1 SGHAT, CDR2 FQNNGV. CDR3 in amino acids: CATQGGPYNEQFF. In nucleotides, the CDR3 is TGTGCCACCCAAGGGGGCCCCTACAATGAGCAGTTCTTC.

The genes are TRBV2 and TRBJ1-2; perhaps TRBD1 as D (5 bases). CDR1 and CDR2 (germline): SNHLY, FYNNEI. The germline V and J ends were trimmed by 11 bases and 3 bases, with 13 bases remaining between them. CDR3 length equals 12 residues. For the CDR3, the DNA is TGTGCCGGTGACAGTCCCTACTATGGCTACACCTTC. Translation: CAGDSPYYGYTF.

The chain employs TRBV9 and TRBJ1-1; D may be TRBD1 (5 bases). V lost 4 bases and J 4 bases, leaving 17 bases between the germline ends. Germline CDR1 and CDR2: SGDLS and YYNGEE. The CDR3 loop spans 15 amino acids. The CDR3 DNA reads as TGTGCCAGCAGCCCTCACTCTGACGGGGGCACTGAAGCTTTCTTT. Its protein is CASSPHSDGGTEAFF.

There are a few counts of this clone. This sequence joins TRBV4-1 and TRBJ2-4; D perhaps matches TRBD1 (6 bases). From germline, CDR1 is MGHRA and CDR2 YSYEKL. V was shortened by 0 bases and J by 4 bases, with 13 bases between the two germline ends. The CDR3 is 16 amino acids. The CDR3 region has the DNA TGCGCCAGCAGCCAAGATAGCTGGACAGCTAAAAACATTCAGTACTTC. Protein sequence: CASSQDSWTAKNIQYF.

On this clone itself: The same CDR3 can be traced to other DNA sequences in this sample. The rearrangement uses TRBV5-1 and TRBJ1-1; tentatively, D is TRBD1 (5 bases). The V and J ends lost 1 base and 1 base respectively, with 8 bases between them. This CDR3 has 14 residues. The germline gives CDR1 SGHRS, CDR2 YFSETQ. The CDR3 DNA reads as TGCGCCAGCAGCTTGAGGCAGGGGAACACTGAAGCTTTCTTT. Translated, it gives CASSLRQGNTEAFF.

This clone showed up just a few times. Other DNA sequences of this sample code for an identical CDR3. V and J are TRBV18 and TRBJ1-1, with 8 bases matching TRBD1. The CDR3 sequence is 13 residues long. The germline V gene encodes CDR1 KGHSH and CDR2 LQKENI. The V and J ends lost 3 bases and 3 bases, in that order; junction bases with no gene match: 0. CDR3 loop: CASSPTGDTEAFF. CDR3 nucleotides: TGTGCCAGCTCACCGACAGGGGACACTGAAGCTTTCTTT. Filled out from reference TRBV18 and TRBJ1-1, the complete variable domain reads NAGVMQNPRHLVRRRGQEARLRCSPMKGHSHVYWYRQLPEEGLKFMVYLQKENIIDESGMPKERFSAEFPKEGPSILRIQQVVRGDSAAYFCASSPTGDTEAFFGQGTRLTVV.

This clone appeared once. J is TRBJ1-5 and V is TRBV30; no firm D call. Per the germline V gene, CDR1 is GTSNPN and CDR2 is SVGIG (reference sequence). The ends were cut back, 2 bases at V and 3 bases at J, with 8 bases in the middle. CDR3 length: 13 residues. CDR3 in amino acids: CAWSHRNNQPQHF. In DNA, the CDR3 is TGTGCCTGGAGTCACAGAAACAATCAGCCCCAGCATTTT.

V usage is TRBV6-5 and J usage is TRBJ1-2, with TRBD1 identical over 7 bases. The CDR3 spans 13 residues. The germline V gene encodes CDR1 MNHEY and CDR2 SVGAGI. The V and J ends lost 11 bases and 7 bases, in that order; junction bases with no gene match: 13. CDR3 nucleotide sequence: TGTGCCGTAGAGGGGAAAGGGGACAGTGGCTACACCTTC. It translates to CAVEGKGDSGYTF.

The J gene is TRBJ2-7, the V gene TRBV2, with 7 bases aligning to TRBD1. V shed 6 bases, J shed 6 bases, and the junction held 2 bases outside the gene matches. The V gene's germline CDR1 is SNHLY and CDR2 FYNNEI. This CDR3 has 11 residues. The CDR3 DNA is TGTGCCAGCAGGTACAGGGGCGAGCAGTACTTC. Residues: CASRYRGEQYF. The full variable domain, rest sourced from reference TRBV2 and TRBJ2-7, is EPEVTQTPSHQVTQMGQEVILRCVPISNHLYFYWYRQILGQKVEFLVSFYNNEISEKSEIFDDQFSVERPDGSNFTLKIRSTKLEDSAMYFCASRYRGEQYFGPGTRLTVT.

This clone was picked up one time. The chain joins TRBV3-1 (or the pseudogene TRBV3-2) to TRBJ1-4; 8 bases map to TRBD1. Germline V gene sequence: CDR1 LGHDT, CDR2 YNNKEL (reference sequence). The CDR3 has 14 residues. The junction had 9 bases not matched to a gene; V was cut back by 5 bases and J by 10 bases. The CDR3 bases are TGTGCCAGCAGCGACGGACAGGGATTAGCAAAACTGTTTTTT. Protein: CASSDGQGLAKLFF.

The gene calls are TRBV7-9 and TRBJ1-1, with TRBD1 matching over 8 bases. V lost 5 bases to trimming and J lost 9 bases; unmatched junction nucleotides: 11. The CDR3 covers 14 residues. Germline V gives CDR1 SEHNR, CDR2 FQNEAQ (reference sequence). The DNA of the CDR3 is TGTGCCAGCAGCCGACAGGGGTCGGTCGGGAAAGCTTTCTTT. Protein product: CASSRQGSVGKAFF.

The chain uses TRBV29-1 and TRBJ2-5, with D perhaps matching TRBD1 (5 bases). This CDR3 region has 14 residues. CDR1 is SQVTM, CDR2 ANQGSEA, per germline. Between the trimmed V and J ends, which lost 0 bases and 5 bases, there was a span of 13 bases. The CDR3: CSVEEGARGETQYF. CDR3 bases: TGCAGCGTTGAAGAGGGCGCAAGGGGTGAGACCCAGTACTTC.

This chain joins TRBV20-1 and TRBJ1-2, with TRBD1 identical over 7 bases. The germline V gene has CDR1 DFQATT and CDR2 SNEGSKA (reference sequence). V gave up 3 bases and J gave up 2 bases; unmatched junction bases: 6. The CDR3 extends over 14 amino acids. CDR3: CSASLTDRNYGYTF. The CDR3 region has the DNA TGCAGTGCTAGTCTAACGGACAGGAACTATGGCTACACCTTC.

This clone was counted once. The chain combines TRBV18 with TRBJ1-2; D gene unclear. This CDR3 spans 16 amino acids. CDR1 is KGHSH and CDR2 is LQKENI in the germline V gene. V lost 2 bases and J lost 1, with 14 bases in between. The CDR3 sequence is CASSPFREGSNYGYTF. The CDR3 coding sequence is TGTGCCAGCTCACCATTTAGGGAAGGGAGTAACTATGGCTACACCTTC.

The chain is built from TRBV30 and TRBJ1-3, with TRBD1 as a possible D gene (6 bases). The CDR3 sequence is 16 residues long. V lost 2 bases to trimming and J lost 5 bases, with 19 bases between them. Germline V gene data show CDR1 as GTSNPN and CDR2 as SVGIG (reference sequence). The CDR3: CAWSYEPQGYRNTIYF. The CDR3 nucleotides read TGTGCCTGGAGTTACGAGCCTCAGGGGTACCGAAACACCATATATTTT.

Remarks on this clone: In the same sample, other DNA sequences code for this CDR3. J is TRBJ1-1 and V is TRBV4-1; 8 nucleotides match TRBD1. This CDR3 is built from 14 residues. Germline V gene data show CDR1 as MGHRA and CDR2 as YSYEKL. Losses at the gene ends were 3 bases for V and 6 bases for J; bases not matched to a gene: 6. Here the CDR3 reads CASSQTDRGPEAFF. CDR3 nucleotides: TGCGCCAGCAGCCAGACCGACAGGGGCCCTGAAGCTTTCTTT.

The gene calls are TRBV9 and TRBJ2-5; 15 bases are a match to TRBD2. The CDR3 spans 19 residues. Per the germline V gene, CDR1 is SGDLS and CDR2 is YYNGEE. The junction had 8 bases not matched to a gene; V was cut back by 0 bases and J by 2 bases. As DNA, the CDR3 is TGTGCCAGCAGCGTAGCTGTAGGGACTAGCGGGGGGAAGCAAGAGACCCAGTACTTC. Its protein is CASSVAVGTSGGKQETQYF.